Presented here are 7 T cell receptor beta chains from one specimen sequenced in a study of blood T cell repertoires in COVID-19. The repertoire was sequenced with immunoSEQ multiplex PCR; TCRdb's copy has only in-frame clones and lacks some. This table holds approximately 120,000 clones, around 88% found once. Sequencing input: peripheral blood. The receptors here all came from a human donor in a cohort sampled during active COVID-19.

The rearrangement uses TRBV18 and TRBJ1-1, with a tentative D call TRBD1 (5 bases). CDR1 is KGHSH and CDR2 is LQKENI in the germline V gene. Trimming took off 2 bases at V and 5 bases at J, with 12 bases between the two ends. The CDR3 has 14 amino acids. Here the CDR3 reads CASSPGAARTEAFF. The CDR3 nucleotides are TGTGCCAGCTCACCAGGGGCCGCGAGGACTGAAGCTTTCTTT. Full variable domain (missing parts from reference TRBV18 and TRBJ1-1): NAGVMQNPRHLVRRRGQEARLRCSPMKGHSHVYWYRQLPEEGLKFMVYLQKENIIDESGMPKERFSAEFPKEGPSILRIQQVVRGDSAAYFCASSPGAARTEAFFGQGTRLTVV.

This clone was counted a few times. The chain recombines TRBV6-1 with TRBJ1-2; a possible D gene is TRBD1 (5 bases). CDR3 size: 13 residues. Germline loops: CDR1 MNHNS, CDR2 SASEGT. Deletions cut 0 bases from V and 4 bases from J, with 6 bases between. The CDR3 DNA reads TGTGCCAGCAGTGAAGCACAGGCCTATGGCTACACCTTC. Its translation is CASSEAQAYGYTF.

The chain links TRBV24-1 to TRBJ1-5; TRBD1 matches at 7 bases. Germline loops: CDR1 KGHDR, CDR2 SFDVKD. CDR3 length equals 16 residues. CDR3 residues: CVPTGPEEVSNQPQHF. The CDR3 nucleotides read TGTGTCCCGACAGGGCCCGAAGAAGTTAGCAATCAGCCCCAGCATTTT.

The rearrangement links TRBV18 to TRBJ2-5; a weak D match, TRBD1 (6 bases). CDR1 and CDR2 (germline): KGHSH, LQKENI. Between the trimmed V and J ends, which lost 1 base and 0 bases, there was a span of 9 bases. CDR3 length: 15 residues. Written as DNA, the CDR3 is TGTGCCAGCTCACCACGCACAGGGTACCAAGAGACCCAGTACTTC. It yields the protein CASSPRTGYQETQYF.

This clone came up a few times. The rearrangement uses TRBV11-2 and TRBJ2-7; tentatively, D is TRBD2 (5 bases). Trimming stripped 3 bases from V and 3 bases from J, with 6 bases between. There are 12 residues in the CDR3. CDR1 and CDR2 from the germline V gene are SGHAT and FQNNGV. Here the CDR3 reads CASSLSGYEQYF. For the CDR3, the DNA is TGTGCCAGCAGCTTGAGCGGCTACGAGCAGTACTTC.

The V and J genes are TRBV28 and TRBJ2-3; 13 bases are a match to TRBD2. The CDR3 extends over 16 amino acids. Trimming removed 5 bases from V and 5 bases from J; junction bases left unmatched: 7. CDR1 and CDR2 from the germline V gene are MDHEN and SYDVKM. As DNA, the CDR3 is TGTGCCAGCAGTAAACTAGCGGGAGGGAAAAAAGATACGCAGTATTTT. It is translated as CASSKLAGGKKDTQYF. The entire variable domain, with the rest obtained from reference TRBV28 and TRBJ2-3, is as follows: DVKVTQSSRYLVKRTGEKVFLECVQDMDHENMFWYRQDPGLGLRLIYFSYDVKMKEKGDIPEGYSVSREKKERFSLILESASTNQTSMYLCASSKLAGGKKDTQYFGPGTRLTVL.

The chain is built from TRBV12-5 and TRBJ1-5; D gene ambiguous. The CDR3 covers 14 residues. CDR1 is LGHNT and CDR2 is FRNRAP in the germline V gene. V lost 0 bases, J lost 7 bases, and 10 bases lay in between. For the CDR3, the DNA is TGTGCTAGTGGTTTGGTTCAGGCCAGGCAGCCCCAGCATTTT. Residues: CASGLVQARQPQHF.